This T cell receptor (beta chain) stems from a study of response to subunit inactivated influenza vaccine. TCRdb reprocessed the RT-PCR reads via MiXCR and lists one record per CDR3 protein. Here the sample spans hundreds of thousands of distinct CDR3 sequences, about an eighth being singletons. About this clonotype itself: Its antigen is still unknown. Possible read error: a much larger clone is one base away.

The CDR3 length is 15 residues. With 1 base removed from V and 5 bases from J, the gap between germline ends came to 13 bases. CDR1 SGHVS and CDR2 FNYEAQ come from the germline V gene. General study findings and limits: New T cells are recruited in small numbers by each seasonal influenza vaccination, according to the authors' suggestion.

The TCR was taken from a man aged 50-59 years who received an inactivated influenza vaccine. Source: PBMCs from blood, taken on the day of vaccination. J is TRBJ2-3 and V is TRBV7-6; no clear D. The CDR3 spells CASSLEAVKGDTQYF. The CDR3 DNA follows: TGTGCCAGCAGCTTAGAGGCCGTTAAAGGAGATACGCAGTATTTT.